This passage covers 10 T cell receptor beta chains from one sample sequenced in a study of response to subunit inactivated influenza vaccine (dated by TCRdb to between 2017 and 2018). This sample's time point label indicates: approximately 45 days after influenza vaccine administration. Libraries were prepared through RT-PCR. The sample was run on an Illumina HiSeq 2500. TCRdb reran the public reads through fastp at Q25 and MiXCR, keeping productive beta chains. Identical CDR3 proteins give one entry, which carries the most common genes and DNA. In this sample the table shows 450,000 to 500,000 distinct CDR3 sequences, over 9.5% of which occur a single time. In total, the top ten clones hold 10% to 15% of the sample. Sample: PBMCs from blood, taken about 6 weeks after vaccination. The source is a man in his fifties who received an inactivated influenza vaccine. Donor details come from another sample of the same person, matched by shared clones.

DNA for the CDR3: TGTGCCAGCAAAATGACAGGGGGCAGCGGTGCGACCCAGTACTTC. Protein product: CASKMTGGSGATQYF. V and J are TRBV7-2 and TRBJ2-5; 10 bases are shared with TRBD1. V lost 7 bases to trimming and J lost 7 bases; unmatched junction nucleotides: 12. There are 15 residues in the CDR3. The germline CDR1 and CDR2 sequences are SGHTA and FQGNSA. Combining the CDR3 with reference TRBV7-2 and TRBJ2-5 gives the whole variable domain GAGVSQSPSNKVTEKGKDVELRCDPISGHTALYWYRQSLGQGLEFLIYFQGNSAPDKSGLPSDRFSAERTGGSVSTLTIQRTQQEDSAVYLCASKMTGGSGATQYFGPGTRLLVL.

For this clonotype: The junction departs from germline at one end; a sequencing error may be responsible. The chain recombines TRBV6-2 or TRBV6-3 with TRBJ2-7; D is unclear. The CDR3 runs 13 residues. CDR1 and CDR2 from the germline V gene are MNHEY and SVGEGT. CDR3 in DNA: TGTGCCAGCAGTTACGGGTTCTCCTCCGAGCAGTACTTC. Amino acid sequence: CASSYGFSSEQYF.

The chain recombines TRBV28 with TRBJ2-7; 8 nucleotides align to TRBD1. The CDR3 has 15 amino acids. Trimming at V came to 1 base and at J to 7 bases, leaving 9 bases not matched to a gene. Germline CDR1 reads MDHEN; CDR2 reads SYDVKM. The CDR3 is CASSLYRDRISEQYF. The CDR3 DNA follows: TGTGCCAGCAGTTTATACCGGGACAGGATCTCTGAGCAGTACTTC.

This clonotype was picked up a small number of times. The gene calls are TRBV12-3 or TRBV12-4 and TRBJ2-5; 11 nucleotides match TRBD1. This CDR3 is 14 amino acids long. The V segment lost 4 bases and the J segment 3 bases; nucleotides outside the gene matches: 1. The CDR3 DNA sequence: TGTGCCAGCAGTTGGACAGGGGGCGAAGAGACCCAGTACTTC. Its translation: CASSWTGGEETQYF.

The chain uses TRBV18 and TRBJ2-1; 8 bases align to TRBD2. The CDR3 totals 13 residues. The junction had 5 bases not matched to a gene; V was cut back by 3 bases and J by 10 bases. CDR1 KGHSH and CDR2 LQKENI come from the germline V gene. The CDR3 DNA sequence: TGTGCCAGCTCACCTCACACGGGAGGGGAGCAGTTCTTC. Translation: CASSPHTGGEQFF.

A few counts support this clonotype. The CDR3 sequence: CASSVVSSGDNEQFF. The CDR3 region has the DNA TGTGCCAGCAGCGTAGTGTCTAGCGGGGACAATGAGCAGTTCTTC. The chain couples TRBV9 to TRBJ2-1, with 9 bases matching TRBD2. The CDR3 has 15 residues. The ends lost 0 bases at V and 5 bases at J; junction bases unmatched: 3. Germline CDR1 is SGDLS and CDR2 is YYNGEE.

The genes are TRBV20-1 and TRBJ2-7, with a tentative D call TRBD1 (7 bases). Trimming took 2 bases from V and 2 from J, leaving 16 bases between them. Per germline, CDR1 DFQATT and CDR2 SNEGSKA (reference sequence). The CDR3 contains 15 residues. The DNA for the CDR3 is TGCAGTGCTAGACCCGGCGCCAGGGGGGCCTACGAGCAGTACTTC. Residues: CSARPGARGAYEQYF.

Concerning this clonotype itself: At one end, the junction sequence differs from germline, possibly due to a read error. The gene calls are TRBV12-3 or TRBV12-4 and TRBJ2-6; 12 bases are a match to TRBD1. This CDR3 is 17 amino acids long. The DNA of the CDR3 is TGTGCCAGCAGTCCGGGACAGGGGGCTTCTGGGGCCAGCGTCCTGACTTTC. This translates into CASSPGQGASGASVLTF.

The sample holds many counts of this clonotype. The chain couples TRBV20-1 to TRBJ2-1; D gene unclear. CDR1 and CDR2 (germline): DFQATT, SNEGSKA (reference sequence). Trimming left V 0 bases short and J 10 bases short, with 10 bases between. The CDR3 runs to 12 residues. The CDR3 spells CSARDLGMEQFF. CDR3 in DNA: TGCAGTGCTAGAGATCTGGGGATGGAGCAGTTCTTC.

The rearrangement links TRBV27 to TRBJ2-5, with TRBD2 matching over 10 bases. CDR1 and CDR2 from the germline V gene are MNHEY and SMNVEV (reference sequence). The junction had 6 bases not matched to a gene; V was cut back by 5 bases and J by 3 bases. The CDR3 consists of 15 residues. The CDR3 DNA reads TGTGCCAGCAGTCATTTTGGACTAGCGGAAGAGACCCAGTACTTC. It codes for CASSHFGLAEETQYF.